This passage covers 2 T cell receptor beta chains from one sample sequenced in a study of T cells in Graves' hyperthyroidism and ophthalmopathy. The CDR3 regions of TCR beta were amplified from RNA transcripts. The HTBI primer set drove a first-round RT-PCR of the TCR CDR3. Using its own MiXCR run on the multiplex PCR reads, TCRdb lists one record per CDR3 protein. The sample consists of hundreds of thousands of distinct CDR3 sequences, more than 15% of them appearing once. Input material: blood. These receptors came from a woman in her thirties or forties with Graves' ophthalmopathy.

The chain recombines TRBV6-4 with TRBJ1-6; D is perhaps TRBD1 (6 bases). The V and J ends lost 3 bases and 8 bases respectively, with 11 bases between them. In germline, CDR1 is MRHNA, CDR2 SNTAGT. The CDR3 length is 14 residues. In nucleotides, the CDR3 is TGTGCCAGCAGTGAGACAGGAGAGCATTCACCCCTCCACTTT. Protein: CASSETGEHSPLHF.

This sequence joins TRBV2 and TRBJ1-3, with 8 nucleotides matching TRBD1. V lost 7 bases and J lost 2; bases outside the gene matches: 4. Germline V gives CDR1 SNHLY, CDR2 FYNNEI. The CDR3 loop spans 14 amino acids. CDR3 nucleotides: TGTGCCAGCATCCCGACAGGGGCTGGAAACACCATATATTTT. It specifies CASIPTGAGNTIYF.